Below, 8 T cell receptor beta chains from the same sample are listed, as sequenced in a study of blood T cell repertoires in COVID-19. Some clones are missing from TCRdb's copy, which holds only in-frame ones; the method was immunoSEQ multiplex PCR. The table has approximately 330,000 clones, around 90% seen once. The source material was peripheral blood. The receptors were gathered from a middle-aged woman with COVID-19, enrolled during active disease.

Regarding this clone: This same CDR3 is encoded by further DNA sequences in the sample. The rearrangement links TRBV5-1 to TRBJ1-4; 7 bases match TRBD1. V trimming: 4 bases; J trimming: 5 bases; junction bases outside the gene matches: 5. Germline assignment: CDR1 SGHRS and CDR2 YFSETQ. The CDR3 length is 14 residues. CDR3 sequence reads: CASSRGTENEKLFF. CDR3 DNA sequence: TGCGCCAGCAGCCGGGGGACAGAGAATGAAAAACTGTTTTTT.

The gene calls are TRBV28 and TRBJ1-6, with no clear D. The V end lost 8 bases, the J end lost 9 bases, and 20 bases lay between the germline ends. The germline CDR1 and CDR2 sequences are MDHEN and SYDVKM. The CDR3 is made up of 15 amino acids. The CDR3 nucleotides are TGTGCCAGCCGTGTTCGGGTCACCCTCCCTTCACCCCTCCACTTT. Its protein product is CASRVRVTLPSPLHF.

This rearrangement joins TRBV24-1 to TRBJ2-5, with 9 bases aligning to TRBD2. Germline V lookup: CDR1 KGHDR, CDR2 SFDVKD. V was clipped by 5 bases and J by 0 bases; unmatched bases: 3. There are 15 residues in the CDR3. This CDR3 is CATSAASGNQETQYF. The CDR3 DNA follows: TGTGCCACCAGTGCGGCTAGCGGGAACCAAGAGACCCAGTACTTC.

The gene calls are TRBV18 and TRBJ1-1; 9 bases align to TRBD1. The CDR3 has 17 amino acids. Germline-derived CDR1 and CDR2 are KGHSH and LQKENI. V lost 5 bases to trimming and J lost 0 bases; unmatched junction nucleotides: 10. DNA for the CDR3: TGTGCCAGCTCAACAGGGACAGGGCGGATCATGAACACTGAAGCTTTCTTT. Protein product: CASSTGTGRIMNTEAFF.

The chain couples TRBV28 to TRBJ2-3; 8 bases map to TRBD2. Germline V gene lookup returns CDR1 MDHEN and CDR2 SYDVKM. The CDR3 consists of 15 residues. V shed 2 bases, J shed 3 bases, and the junction held 4 bases outside the gene matches. As DNA, the CDR3 is TGTGCCAGCAGTTTACCGGGGGGGTTGACAGATACGCAGTATTTT. This translates into CASSLPGGLTDTQYF.

This clone was counted a single time. The chain recombines TRBV6-6 with TRBJ1-3; the D gene is possibly TRBD1 (5 bases). The CDR3 loop spans 14 amino acids. V was shortened by 3 bases and J by 0 bases, with 6 bases between the two germline ends. Per germline, CDR1 MNHNY and CDR2 SVGAGI (reference sequence). CDR3 loop: CASSYDSSGNTIYF. Here the CDR3 DNA reads TGTGCCAGCAGTTATGACAGCTCTGGAAACACCATATATTTT.

The J gene is TRBJ1-3, the V gene TRBV15; no clear D gene. The ends were cut back, 2 bases at V and 0 bases at J, with 11 bases in the middle. Germline V gives CDR1 LNHNV, CDR2 YYDKDF (reference sequence). The CDR3 spans 16 residues. CDR3 loop: CATSRPPLDSGNTIYF. The CDR3 coding sequence is TGTGCCACCAGCAGACCCCCCCTAGACTCTGGAAACACCATATATTTT.

V and J are TRBV5-8 and TRBJ1-5; possible D gene TRBD1, 6 bases. Germline V gene sequence: CDR1 SGHTS, CDR2 YDEGEE. The CDR3 is made up of 14 amino acids. V lost 2 bases to trimming and J lost 3 bases, with 9 bases between them. The CDR3 reads CASSFRQANQPQHF. The CDR3 DNA sequence: TGTGCCAGCAGCTTCCGACAGGCCAATCAGCCCCAGCATTTT.